The clone carrying this TCR beta chain showed up many times. Its antigen is unknown. RNA transcripts served as the template for amplifying TCR beta CDR3 regions. The TCR CDR3 first-round RT-PCR relied on the HTBI primer set. TCRdb re-analysed the multiplex PCR reads in MiXCR, keeping a single row per CDR3 protein. The table records 92,000 or so distinct CDR3 sequences, roughly half of them present only once. Uncontrolled infection, other autoimmune disease, pregnancy and lactation each barred patients from inclusion. In making diagnoses, clinical symptoms, serum thyroxine and TRAb, thyroid ultrasound and orbital computed tomography were all used. The authors took PBMCs from 10 ml fresh peripheral blood. This CDR3 spans 15 amino acids. With 4 bases removed from V and 0 bases from J, the gap between germline ends came to 10 bases. Per germline, CDR1 SGDLS and CDR2 YYNGEE. This entry belongs to a study of T cells in Graves' hyperthyroidism and ophthalmopathy.

Findings of the study overall: The majority of expanded thyroid clonotypes above 0.001 also appeared in blood.

The source material was blood. This receptor was identified in a middle-aged woman with Graves' hyperthyroidism. The V and J genes are TRBV9 and TRBJ1-4; D is uncertain. CDR3 region: CASSLTGTTNEKLFF. CDR3 in DNA: TGTGCCAGCAGCCTGACCGGAACAACTAATGAAAAACTGTTTTTT.